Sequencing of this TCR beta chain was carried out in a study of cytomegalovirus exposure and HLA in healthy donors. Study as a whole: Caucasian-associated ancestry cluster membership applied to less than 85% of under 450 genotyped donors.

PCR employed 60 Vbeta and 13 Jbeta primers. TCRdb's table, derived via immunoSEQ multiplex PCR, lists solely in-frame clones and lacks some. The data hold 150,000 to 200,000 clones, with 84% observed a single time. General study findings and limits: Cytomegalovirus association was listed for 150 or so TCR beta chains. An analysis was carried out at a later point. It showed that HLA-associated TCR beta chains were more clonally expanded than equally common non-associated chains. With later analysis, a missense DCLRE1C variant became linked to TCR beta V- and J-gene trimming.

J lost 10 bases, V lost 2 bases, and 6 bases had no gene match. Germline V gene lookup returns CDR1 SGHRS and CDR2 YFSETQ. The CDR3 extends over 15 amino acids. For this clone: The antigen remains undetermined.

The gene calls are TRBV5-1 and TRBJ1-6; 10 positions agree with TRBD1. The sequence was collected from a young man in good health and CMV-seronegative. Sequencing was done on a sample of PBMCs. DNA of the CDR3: TGCGCCAGCAGCTTAGGGACAGGGGTATGGTCACCCCTCCACTTT. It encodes CASSLGTGVWSPLHF.